Presented here are 8 T cell receptor beta chains from one specimen sequenced in a study of cytomegalovirus exposure and HLA in healthy donors. Primers for the PCR totalled 60 Vbeta and 13 Jbeta. The method was immunoSEQ multiplex PCR; TCRdb's version includes in-frame clones alone and lacks a portion of them. Among around 170,000 clones listed, about 80% were seen once. Sequences were obtained from PBMCs. These receptors came from a woman under 40 in good health and CMV-seronegative.

V gene TRBV2 combines with J gene TRBJ2-5; 7 nucleotides line up with TRBD1. The CDR3 has 15 amino acids. Trimming cost V 1 base and J 0 bases; bases outside gene matches: 2. The V gene's germline CDR1 is SNHLY and CDR2 FYNNEI. The CDR3: CASSEEGQYQETQYF. CDR3 nucleotides: TGTGCCAGCAGTGAAGAGGGACAGTACCAAGAGACCCAGTACTTC.

The rearrangement uses TRBV7-2 and TRBJ2-7; D might be TRBD2 (6 bases). The germline V and J ends were trimmed by 3 bases and 0 bases, with 9 bases remaining between them. The CDR3 sequence is 14 residues long. Germline V gene data show CDR1 as SGHTA and CDR2 as FQGNSA. CDR3 sequence (DNA): TGTGCCAGCAGCTTTAGCGGCCGCTCCTACGAGCAGTACTTC. Translating gives CASSFSGRSYEQYF.

The rearrangement links TRBV10-3 to TRBJ1-1; TRBD1 agrees at 9 bases. The V and J ends lost 4 bases and 5 bases, in that order; junction bases with no gene match: 8. The CDR3 has 15 residues. The germline V gene has CDR1 ENHRY and CDR2 SYGVKD. CDR3 DNA: TGTGCCATCAGTGTGGTGGACAGGGGAGAAACTGAAGCTTTCTTT. This codes for CAISVVDRGETEAFF.

This chain joins TRBV11-2 and TRBJ2-7, with 8 bases identical to TRBD1. The CDR3 extends over 15 amino acids. Germline assignment: CDR1 SGHAT and CDR2 FQNNGV. V gave up 0 bases and J gave up 3 bases; unmatched junction bases: 4. The CDR3 loop is CASSLDPGQGYEQYF. CDR3 nucleotides: TGTGCCAGCAGCTTAGATCCCGGACAGGGCTACGAGCAGTACTTC.

The chain combines TRBV10-3 with TRBJ2-1; possibly TRBD2 for D (6 bases). Trimming left V 0 bases short and J 12 bases short, with 15 bases between. CDR3 size: 14 residues. Per the germline V gene, CDR1 is ENHRY and CDR2 is SYGVKD. CDR3 DNA sequence: TGTGCCATCAGTGAGTCGAGGCGGGGCGATGGGCAGTTCTTC. Amino acids: CAISESRRGDGQFF.

This sequence joins TRBV5-4 and TRBJ1-1, with D unclear. This CDR3 comprises 16 residues. Trimming left V 4 bases short and J 5 bases short, with 21 bases between. Germline CDR1 SGHNT, CDR2 YYREEE (reference sequence). The chain's CDR3 is CASSPEGGLRPTEAFF. The CDR3 nucleotides read TGTGCCAGCAGCCCGGAGGGTGGACTCAGGCCGACTGAAGCTTTCTTT.

The chain carries TRBV27 and TRBJ1-2, with D uncertain. Germline CDR1 MNHEY, CDR2 SMNVEV (reference sequence). Trimming took 4 bases from V and 3 from J, leaving 21 bases between them. The length of the CDR3 is 17 residues. This CDR3 is CASSSLGVGDQDYGYTF. CDR3 in DNA: TGTGCCAGCAGTTCCCTCGGGGTTGGGGATCAGGACTATGGCTACACCTTC.

This rearrangement joins TRBV5-5 to TRBJ1-2, with a weak D call TRBD1 (6 bases). This CDR3 is built from 17 residues. From germline, CDR1 is SGHKS and CDR2 YYEKEE (reference sequence). Trimming left V 4 bases short and J 4 bases short, with 23 bases between. The CDR3: CASSPEFRGALFYGYTF. CDR3 sequence (DNA): TGTGCCAGCAGCCCGGAATTCAGGGGAGCCCTTTTCTATGGCTACACCTTC.